A selection of T cell receptor beta chains follows, all from one sample in a study of vaccination and CD4 T cells after COVID-19. From the PCR reads, TCRdb called clonotypes with MiXCR, one entry per CDR3 protein. The table shows 8,100 or so distinct CDR3 sequences, with 45% to 55% occurring only once. Their cognate antigens are unknown. The sample consisted of CD4+ T cells from blood, cultured in vitro. These receptors came from a human donor in good health. Both conserved end residues are part of each CDR3. A D gene is named only where the DNA matches it firmly. The listing skips clone size in some rows; elsewhere it reads once, few, many or a size class.

v_gene	d_gene	abundance	j_gene	CDR3aa	CDR3nt
TRBV12-3/TRBV12-4	.	.	TRBJ1-2	CASSLSVAGYGYTF	TGTGCCAGCAGTTTAAGTGTAGCAGGCTATGGCTACACCTTC
TRBV7-2	TRBD2	.	TRBJ2-1	CASSQGLAGGGEQFF	TGTGCCAGCAGCCAGGGACTAGCGGGAGGAGGTGAGCAGTTCTTC
TRBV7-9	TRBD2	few	TRBJ2-3	CASSLLAADTQYF	TGTGCCAGCAGCTTACTAGCGGCAGATACGCAGTATTTT
TRBV2	TRBD1	.	TRBJ2-7	CASKRTGGSEQYF	TGTGCCAGCAAAAGGACAGGGGGGAGTGAGCAGTACTTC
TRBV18	.	.	TRBJ1-5	CASSVRGDNQPQHF	TGTGCCAGCTCGGTGAGAGGGGACAATCAGCCCCAGCATTTT
TRBV20-1	TRBD1	.	TRBJ1-1	CSVPTGGTEAFF	TGCAGTGTTCCTACAGGGGGCACTGAAGCTTTCTTT
TRBV14	.	few	TRBJ1-2	CASSRTDWRGGYTF	TGTGCCAGCAGCCGAACGGACTGGCGGGGGGGCTACACCTTC
TRBV5-1	.	.	TRBJ2-5	CASSLFGDETQYF	TGCGCCAGCAGCTTGTTTGGGGATGAGACCCAGTACTTC
TRBV6-1	.	.	TRBJ1-3	CASQEGGGNTIYF	TGTGCCAGCCAGGAGGGGGGAGGAAACACCATATATTTT
TRBV20-1	.	.	TRBJ1-1	CSAIAGSPTEAFF	TGCAGTGCTATCGCAGGGTCCCCCACTGAAGCTTTCTTT
TRBV7-9	.	large	TRBJ2-7	CASSLAGISYEQYF	TGTGCCAGCAGCTTAGCGGGGATTTCCTACGAGCAGTACTTC
TRBV6-5	.	.	TRBJ1-1	CASSYSFEAFF	TGTGCCAGCAGTTACTCCTTCGAAGCTTTCTTT
TRBV30	.	few	TRBJ1-2	CAWSVDRTTHGYTF	TGTGCCTGGAGTGTAGACAGAACCACACATGGCTACACCTTC
TRBV28	.	once	TRBJ1-2	CASSRTLRGVGYTF	TGTGCCAGCTCCCGAACTCTACGGGGGGTTGGCTACACCTTC
TRBV15	.	large	TRBJ1-1	CATSRASVRTEAFF	TGTGCCACCAGCAGAGCCTCAGTCCGCACTGAAGCTTTCTTT
TRBV7-9	.	.	TRBJ1-2	CASSSNNPDRHGYTF	TGTGCCAGCAGCTCAAACAATCCAGACAGGCATGGCTACACCTTC
TRBV10-3	.	few	TRBJ2-2	CATSRGETGELFF	TGTGCCACGAGCAGGGGGGAAACCGGGGAGCTGTTTTTT
TRBV19	.	.	TRBJ1-4	CASRPGEAFEKLFF	TGTGCCAGTAGGCCCGGGGAGGCCTTCGAAAAACTGTTTTTT
TRBV6-5	TRBD2	.	TRBJ2-1	CASSYSPGERGSRNEQFF	TGTGCCAGCAGTTACTCTCCCGGAGAGCGGGGTTCCCGGAATGAGCAGTTCTTC
TRBV6-5	TRBD1	.	TRBJ2-7	CASSYRQGNLYEQYF	TGTGCCAGCAGTTACCGACAGGGGAACTTGTACGAGCAGTACTTC
TRBV6-2/TRBV6-3	.	.	TRBJ1-5	CASSMMGGNQPQHF	TGTGCCAGCAGTATGATGGGGGGTAATCAGCCCCAGCATTTT
TRBV7-2	.	.	TRBJ1-6	CASSLIANLNNSPLHF	TGTGCCAGCAGCTTAATTGCAAACTTGAACAATTCACCCCTCCACTTT
TRBV7-2	.	.	TRBJ2-2	CASSAQTFAANTGELFF	TGTGCCAGCAGCGCCCAGACATTTGCAGCGAACACCGGGGAGCTGTTTTTT
TRBV19	TRBD1	.	TRBJ2-1	CASSMGQALWVF	TGTGCCAGTAGTATGGGACAGGCGTTGTGGGTCTTC
TRBV19	.	.	TRBJ2-6	CASSIRRSQISGANVLTF	TGTGCCAGTAGTATTCGGCGGAGCCAGATCTCTGGGGCCAACGTCCTGACTTTC
TRBV6-1	.	.	TRBJ2-3	CASSEVGSDTQYF	TGTGCCAGCAGTGAGGTGGGGTCAGATACGCAGTATTTT
TRBV7-2	TRBD2	.	TRBJ2-5	CASSSGGAGETQYF	TGTGCCAGCAGTAGCGGGGGGGCCGGAGAGACCCAGTACTTC
TRBV28	TRBD1	.	TRBJ1-1	CASAKGALNTEAFF	TGTGCCAGCGCGAAGGGGGCCCTGAACACTGAAGCTTTCTTT
TRBV7-2	.	.	TRBJ2-5	CASSAEETQYF	TGTGCCAGCAGCGCCGAAGAGACCCAGTACTTC
TRBV12-3/TRBV12-4	TRBD1	once	TRBJ1-2	CASTRTGGYYGYTF	TGTGCCAGCACCCGGACAGGGGGCTACTATGGCTACACCTTC
TRBV20-1	.	.	TRBJ2-2	CSARDRARGGELFF	TGCAGTGCTAGAGACCGGGCCCGAGGAGGGGAGCTGTTTTTT
TRBV6-1	.	.	TRBJ1-6	CASQRDLGVSPLHF	TGTGCCAGCCAGAGGGACCTCGGGGTATCACCCCTCCACTTT
TRBV5-6	TRBD1	.	TRBJ1-2	CASSLALGQGKKNYGYTF	TGTGCCAGCAGCTTGGCCTTGGGACAGGGAAAGAAAAACTATGGCTACACCTTC
TRBV19	.	.	TRBJ1-6	CASSWPGDSPLHF	TGTGCCAGTAGTTGGCCGGGGGATTCACCCCTCCACTTT
TRBV2	TRBD2	.	TRBJ2-3	CASSPRSSGSGDTQYF	TGTGCCAGCAGTCCCAGGTCTAGCGGGAGCGGTGATACGCAGTATTTT